The next 22 T cell receptor beta chains were all read from a single sample in a study of CD8+CD57+ T cells in acquired aplastic anemia. Genomic DNA acted as the template from which TCR beta VDJ combination and CDR3 sequence profiling were carried out. MiXCR was run by TCRdb on the reads, yielding one entry per CDR3 protein. The sample records about 210,000 distinct CDR3 sequences, 61% being singletons. The sample taken for sequencing was sorted CD4+, CD8+, or CD8+CD57+ T cells (not recorded which) from PBMCs. Every receptor here comes from a human donor in good health.

The V and J genes are TRBV19 and TRBJ2-3; 8 bases match TRBD1. Trimming at V came to 6 bases and at J to 5 bases, leaving 7 bases not matched to a gene. This CDR3 is built from 14 residues. Germline V gene data show CDR1 as LNHDA and CDR2 as SQIVND (reference sequence). The CDR3 nucleotides read TGTGCCAGTAGCCGGACAGGGCAGGGAGATACGCAGTATTTT. This encodes CASSRTGQGDTQYF.

In its sample, this clonotype was seen a few times. The chain links TRBV10-3 to TRBJ1-2; possible D gene TRBD1, 5 bases. V was pared by 0 bases and J by 2 bases, with 19 bases between. Per germline, CDR1 ENHRY and CDR2 SYGVKD. This CDR3 region has 18 residues. CDR3 amino acids: CAISESGVAVKSNYGYTF. CDR3 bases: TGTGCCATCAGTGAGTCGGGGGTTGCAGTTAAATCGAACTATGGCTACACCTTC.

The V call is TRBV2, the J call TRBJ1-2, with unresolved D. CDR1 and CDR2 (germline): SNHLY, FYNNEI. V was shortened by 7 bases and J by 5 bases, with 11 bases between the two germline ends. The CDR3 spans 12 residues. This CDR3 is CASNPETYGYTF. CDR3 nucleotides: TGTGCCAGCAACCCAGAGACTTATGGCTACACCTTC.

The chain uses TRBV7-9 and TRBJ2-5, with D maybe TRBD1 (6 bases). This CDR3 comprises 14 residues. V was trimmed by 5 bases and J by 3 bases, leaving 13 bases between them. Germline V CDR1 and CDR2: SEHNR, FQNEAQ (reference sequence). The CDR3 DNA sequence: TGTGCCAGCAGCGAGAGGACAGTAAAAGAGACCCAGTACTTC. Translated: CASSERTVKETQYF.

This clonotype was seen ten or more times. V gene TRBV7-9 combines with J gene TRBJ2-7; 9 nucleotides align to TRBD1. Germline CDR1 is SEHNR and CDR2 is FQNEAQ (reference sequence). The CDR3 has 15 amino acids. V was clipped by 1 base and J by 2 bases; unmatched bases: 3. In DNA, the CDR3 is TGTGCCAGCAGCTTAGAGGGACAGGGCCCCTACGAGCAGTACTTC. As protein: CASSLEGQGPYEQYF.

The chain recombines TRBV12-3 or TRBV12-4 with TRBJ1-6, with D perhaps matching TRBD1 (6 bases). Trimming shortened V by 6 bases and J by 7 bases, and 16 bases separated the two germline ends. This CDR3 region has 15 residues. This CDR3 is CASSSVQGGNSPLHF. The CDR3 DNA sequence: TGTGCCAGCAGCTCTGTACAGGGAGGAAATTCACCCCTCCACTTT.

This clonotype was observed a handful of times. One end of the junction is discordant with germline, which a read error may explain. This rearrangement joins TRBV7-7 to TRBJ2-7; 8 positions match TRBD2. Germline V gene sequence: CDR1 SSHAT, CDR2 FNYEAQ (reference sequence). The CDR3 length is 15 residues. Written as DNA, the CDR3 is TGTGCTAGCAGCGTATCTCCGGGGGGGTCCTACGAGCAGTACTTC. Encoded protein: CASSVSPGGSYEQYF.

This clonotype was detected a few times. The chain carries TRBV2 and TRBJ2-1; 10 bases are shared with TRBD1. Germline CDR1 is SNHLY and CDR2 is FYNNEI. J gave up 8 bases and V 4 bases, and 5 bases lay outside the gene matches. The CDR3 is 14 residues long. The CDR3 loop is CASSGGQGRDEQFF. Written as DNA, the CDR3 is TGTGCCAGCAGTGGGGGACAGGGGAGGGATGAGCAGTTCTTC.

This rearrangement joins TRBV20-1 to TRBJ2-1; D possibly uses TRBD1 or TRBD2 (5 bases each). Per germline, CDR1 DFQATT and CDR2 SNEGSKA (reference sequence). V was cut by 6 bases and J by 6 bases, with 12 bases left in between. The CDR3 is made up of 12 amino acids. The CDR3 here is CSAVGPANEQFF. For the CDR3, the DNA is TGCAGTGCAGTGGGACCTGCCAATGAGCAGTTCTTC.

This chain uses TRBV15 with TRBJ2-7, with D possibly called TRBD1 or TRBD2 (5 bases each). The V end was cut by 6 bases, the J end by 8 bases, with 20 bases between. The CDR3 sequence is 14 residues long. The germline V gene encodes CDR1 LNHNV and CDR2 YYDKDF (reference sequence). The CDR3 loop is CATSMGVPQPQQYF. The CDR3 DNA follows: TGTGCCACCAGTATGGGGGTCCCCCAGCCCCAGCAGTACTTC.

This chain joins TRBV2 and TRBJ2-3, with D possibly being TRBD1 or TRBD2 (6 bases each). This CDR3 is built from 11 residues. Germline values: CDR1 SNHLY, CDR2 FYNNEI. CDR3 nucleotide sequence: TGTGCAAGGGGGGATCCAGCTACGCAGTATTTT. This gives the protein CARGDPATQYF.

CDR3 residues: CAAGGNEQFF. The CDR3 bases are TGTGCCGCCGGGGGGAATGAGCAGTTCTTC. This rearrangement joins TRBV6-6 to TRBJ2-1, with 7 bases aligning to TRBD2. The ends lost 11 bases at V and 7 bases at J; junction bases unmatched: 2. Germline V gene lookup returns CDR1 MNHNY and CDR2 SVGAGI (reference sequence). The CDR3 has 10 residues.

The rearrangement uses TRBV19 and TRBJ1-6, with D maybe TRBD1 (6 bases). Trimming shortened V by 3 bases and J by 9 bases, and 12 bases separated the two germline ends. CDR3 length: 14 amino acids. CDR1 LNHDA and CDR2 SQIVND come from the germline V gene (reference sequence). CDR3 amino acids: CASSIAQGGSPLHF. The CDR3 nucleotides read TGTGCCAGTAGTATCGCCCAAGGGGGTTCACCCCTCCACTTT.

There are many counts of this clonotype. The chain uses TRBV6-4 and TRBJ1-5, with 7 bases lining up with TRBD1. The CDR3 covers 17 residues. CDR1 and CDR2 (germline): MRHNA, SNTAGT. V dropped 2 bases and J dropped 2; count of bases not matched to a gene: 9. Here the CDR3 DNA reads TGTGCCAGCAGTGACAAAGGGACAGCGAGGGGCAATCAGCCCCAGCATTTT. As protein: CASSDKGTARGNQPQHF.

This chain connects TRBV29-1 to TRBJ1-1, with 7 bases aligning to TRBD1. CDR3 length: 12 residues. Germline values: CDR1 SQVTM, CDR2 ANQGSEA. Trimming at V came to 7 bases and at J to 6 bases, leaving 8 bases not matched to a gene. The CDR3: CSGGQVAAEAFF. The CDR3 DNA follows: TGCAGCGGTGGACAGGTAGCCGCTGAAGCTTTCTTT.

The rearrangement joins TRBV10-3 to TRBJ2-3; maybe TRBD1 (6 bases). The CDR3 runs 12 residues. The germline gives CDR1 ENHRY, CDR2 SYGVKD. The germline V and J ends were trimmed by 7 bases and 6 bases, with 11 bases remaining between them. CDR3 in DNA: TGTGCCATCAAAGCAGGGGTGGATACGCAGTATTTT. Its translation is CAIKAGVDTQYF.

The CDR3 region is CASSQARGKCRGASYEQYF. The CDR3 region has the DNA TGCGCCAGCAGCCAAGCGCGCGGGAAGTGTCGAGGGGCCTCCTACGAGCAGTACTTC. The rearrangement uses TRBV4-1 and TRBJ2-7, with D perhaps TRBD2 (6 bases). CDR3 length: 19 amino acids. Germline V CDR1 and CDR2: MGHRA, YSYEKL. Trimming shortened V by 1 base and J by 0 bases, and 22 bases separated the two germline ends.

This chain joins TRBV7-9 and TRBJ1-3; the D gene is possibly TRBD1 (6 bases). This CDR3 contains 14 residues. CDR1 and CDR2 (germline): SEHNR, FQNEAQ (reference sequence). Trimming cost V 6 bases and J 2 bases, with 11 bases left between them. The CDR3 spells CASSPKGAGNTIYF. The CDR3 bases are TGTGCCAGCAGTCCTAAGGGGGCTGGAAACACCATATATTTT.

In its sample, this clonotype was seen many times. The chain joins TRBV4-1 to TRBJ1-1; 7 bases are a match to TRBD1. Germline assignment: CDR1 MGHRA and CDR2 YSYEKL. The J segment lost 11 bases and the V segment lost 5 bases, leaving 8 bases of the junction unmatched. The CDR3 contains 12 residues. In DNA, the CDR3 is TGCGCCAGCAGCTATCTCAGGGGGGATGCTTTCTTT. Encoded protein: CASSYLRGDAFF.

This clonotype counts as medium-sized (0.01 to 0.1%). V usage is TRBV14 and J usage is TRBJ1-4, with 7 nucleotides matching TRBD1. V dropped 1 base and J dropped 8; count of bases not matched to a gene: 7. Germline V CDR1 and CDR2: SGHDN, FVKESK. This CDR3 contains 15 residues. CDR3 sequence reads: CASSQVRQGGEKLFF. The CDR3 nucleotides are TGTGCCAGCAGCCAAGTTCGACAGGGAGGCGAAAAACTGTTTTTT.

Details on this clonotype: The junction departs from the called germline gene at one end, perhaps through a read error. The gene calls are TRBV6-7 and TRBJ2-5, with a weak D call TRBD2 (5 bases). TRBV6-7 is designated an ORF whose function remains uncertain. This CDR3 is built from 12 residues. CDR3 nucleotides: TGTGCCAGCAGTCGGACCCCGTACGGGATTTCATTC. Protein sequence: CASSRTPYGISF.

CDR3 sequence (DNA): TGTGCCAGCAACCCAGGGACTAGCGGAACCGGGGAGCTGTTTTTT. This gives the protein CASNPGTSGTGELFF. The chain combines TRBV7-8 with TRBJ2-2, with 11 bases aligning to TRBD2. V dropped 7 bases and J dropped 5; count of bases not matched to a gene: 6. Germline V gene lookup returns CDR1 SGHVS and CDR2 FQNEAQ. The length of the CDR3 is 15 residues.